In this sample, the clone carrying this TCR beta chain turned up a few times. The antigen is not known. Individual cDNA molecules each received unique molecular identifiers attached to them. TCRdb analysed the 5' RACE reads with MiXCR anew, one entry per CDR3 protein. The profile shows about 110,000 distinct CDR3 sequences, 10% to 15% of them singletons. The CDR3 is 11 amino acids. With 4 bases removed from V and 9 bases from J, the gap between germline ends came to 11 bases. The germline CDR1 and CDR2 sequences are SQVTM and ANQGSEA. This sample stems from a study of early T cells in non-severe SARS-CoV-2 infection. About the study: Sequencing input comprised bulk RNA from unsorted whole blood; chain pairing was not available. Study-level findings and limits: VDJdb matching skewed toward anti-spike CD8 responses, missing private and CD4 specificities.

The rearrangement links TRBV29-1 to TRBJ2-3, with D tentatively TRBD1 (6 bases). The receptor was derived from an adult who was a healthcare worker with PCR-confirmed SARS-CoV-2 infection or an uninfected control (not recorded which). This material consisted of whole blood, taken at baseline. Here the CDR3 reads CSVGPQGTQYF. The CDR3 DNA follows: TGCAGCGTTGGCCCTCAGGGGACGCAGTATTTT.